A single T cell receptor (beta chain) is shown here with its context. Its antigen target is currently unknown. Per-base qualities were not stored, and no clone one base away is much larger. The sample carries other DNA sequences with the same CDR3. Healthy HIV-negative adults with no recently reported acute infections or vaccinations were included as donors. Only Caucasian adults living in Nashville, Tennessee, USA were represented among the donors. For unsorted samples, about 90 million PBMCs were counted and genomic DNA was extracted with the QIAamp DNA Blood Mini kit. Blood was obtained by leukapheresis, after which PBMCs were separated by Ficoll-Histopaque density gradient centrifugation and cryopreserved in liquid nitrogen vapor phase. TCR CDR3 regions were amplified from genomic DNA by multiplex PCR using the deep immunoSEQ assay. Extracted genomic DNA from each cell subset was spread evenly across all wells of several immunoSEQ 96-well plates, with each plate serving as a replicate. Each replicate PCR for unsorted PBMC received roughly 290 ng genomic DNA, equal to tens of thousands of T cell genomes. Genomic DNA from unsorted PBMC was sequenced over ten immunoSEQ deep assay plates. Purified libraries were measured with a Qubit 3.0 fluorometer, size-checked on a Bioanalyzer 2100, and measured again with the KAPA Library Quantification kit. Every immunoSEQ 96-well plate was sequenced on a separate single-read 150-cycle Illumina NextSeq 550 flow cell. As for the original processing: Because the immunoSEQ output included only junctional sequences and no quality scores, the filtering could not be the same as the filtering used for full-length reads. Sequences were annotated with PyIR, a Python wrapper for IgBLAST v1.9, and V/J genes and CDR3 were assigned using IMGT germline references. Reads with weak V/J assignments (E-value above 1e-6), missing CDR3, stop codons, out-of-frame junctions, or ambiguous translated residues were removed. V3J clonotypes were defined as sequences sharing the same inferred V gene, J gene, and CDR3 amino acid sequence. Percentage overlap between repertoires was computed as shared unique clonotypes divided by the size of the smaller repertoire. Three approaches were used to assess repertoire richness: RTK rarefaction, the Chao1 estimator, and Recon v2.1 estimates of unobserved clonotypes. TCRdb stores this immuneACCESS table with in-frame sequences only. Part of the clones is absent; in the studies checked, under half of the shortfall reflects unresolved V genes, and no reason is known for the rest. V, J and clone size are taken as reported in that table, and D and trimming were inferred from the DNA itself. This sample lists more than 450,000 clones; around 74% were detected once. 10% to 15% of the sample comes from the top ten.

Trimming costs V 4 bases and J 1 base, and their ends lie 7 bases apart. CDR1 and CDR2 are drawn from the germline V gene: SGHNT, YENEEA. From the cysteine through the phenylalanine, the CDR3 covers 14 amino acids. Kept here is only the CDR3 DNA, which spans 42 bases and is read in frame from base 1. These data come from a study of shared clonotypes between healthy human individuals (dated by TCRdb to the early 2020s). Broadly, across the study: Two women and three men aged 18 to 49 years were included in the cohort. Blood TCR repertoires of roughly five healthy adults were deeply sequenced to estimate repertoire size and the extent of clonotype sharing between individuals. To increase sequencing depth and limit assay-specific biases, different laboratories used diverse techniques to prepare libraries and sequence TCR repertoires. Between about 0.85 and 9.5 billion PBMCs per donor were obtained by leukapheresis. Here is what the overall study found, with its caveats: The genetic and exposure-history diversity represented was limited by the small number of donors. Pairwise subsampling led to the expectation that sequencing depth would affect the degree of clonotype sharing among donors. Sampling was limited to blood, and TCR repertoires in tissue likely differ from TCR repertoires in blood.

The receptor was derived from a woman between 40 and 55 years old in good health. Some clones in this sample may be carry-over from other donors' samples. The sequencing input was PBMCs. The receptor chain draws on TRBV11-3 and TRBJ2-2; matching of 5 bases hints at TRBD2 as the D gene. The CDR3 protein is CASSSGLNTGELFF. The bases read TGTGCCAGCAGCTCCGGACTGAACACCGGGGAGCTGTTTTTT.